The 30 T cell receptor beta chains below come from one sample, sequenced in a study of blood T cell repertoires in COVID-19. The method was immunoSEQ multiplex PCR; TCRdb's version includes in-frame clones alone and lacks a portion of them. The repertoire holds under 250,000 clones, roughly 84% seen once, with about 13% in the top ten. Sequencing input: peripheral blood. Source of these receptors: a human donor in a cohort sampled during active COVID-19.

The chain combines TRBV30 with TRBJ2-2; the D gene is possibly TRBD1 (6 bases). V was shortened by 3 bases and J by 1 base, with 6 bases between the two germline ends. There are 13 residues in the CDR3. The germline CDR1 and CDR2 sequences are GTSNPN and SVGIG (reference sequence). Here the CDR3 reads CAWRQGNTGELFF. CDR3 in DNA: TGTGCCTGGAGACAGGGGAACACCGGGGAGCTGTTTTTT.

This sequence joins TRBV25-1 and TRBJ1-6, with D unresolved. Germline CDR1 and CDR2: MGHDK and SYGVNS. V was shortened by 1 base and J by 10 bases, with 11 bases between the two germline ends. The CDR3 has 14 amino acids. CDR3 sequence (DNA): TGTGCCAGCAGTGAATCGGGGAGAGTCTCACCCCTCCACTTT. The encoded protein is CASSESGRVSPLHF.

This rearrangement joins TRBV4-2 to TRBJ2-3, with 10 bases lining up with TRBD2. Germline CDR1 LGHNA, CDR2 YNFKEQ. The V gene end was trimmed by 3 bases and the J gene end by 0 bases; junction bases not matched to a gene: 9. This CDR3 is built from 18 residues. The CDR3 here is CASSQVSSSGRSTDTQYF. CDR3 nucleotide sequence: TGTGCCAGCAGCCAGGTCTCGTCTAGCGGGAGAAGCACAGATACGCAGTATTTT.

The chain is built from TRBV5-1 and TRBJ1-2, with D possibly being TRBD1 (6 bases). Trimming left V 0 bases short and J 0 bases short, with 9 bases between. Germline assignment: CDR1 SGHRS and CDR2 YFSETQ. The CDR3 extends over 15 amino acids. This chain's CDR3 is CASSLGTEANYGYTF. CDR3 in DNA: TGCGCCAGCAGCTTGGGGACAGAAGCTAACTATGGCTACACCTTC.

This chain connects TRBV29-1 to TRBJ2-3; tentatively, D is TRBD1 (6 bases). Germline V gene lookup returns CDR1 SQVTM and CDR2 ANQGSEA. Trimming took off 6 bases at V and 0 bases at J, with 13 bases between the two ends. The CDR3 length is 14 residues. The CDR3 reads CSVVGTHSTDTQYF. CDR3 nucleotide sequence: TGCAGCGTGGTCGGGACACATAGCACAGATACGCAGTATTTT.

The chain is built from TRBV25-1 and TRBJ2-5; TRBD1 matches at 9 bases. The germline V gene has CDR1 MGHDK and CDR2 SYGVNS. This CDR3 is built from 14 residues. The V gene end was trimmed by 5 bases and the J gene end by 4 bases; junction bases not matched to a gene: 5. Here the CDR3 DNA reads TGTGCCAGCAGTCCCCAGGGACAGGGAGAGACCCAGTACTTC. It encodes CASSPQGQGETQYF. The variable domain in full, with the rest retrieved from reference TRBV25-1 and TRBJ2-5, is EADIYQTPRYLVIGTGKKITLECSQTMGHDKMYWYQQDPGMELHLIHYSYGVNSTEKGDLSSESTVSRIRTEHFPLTLESARPSHTSQYLCASSPQGQGETQYFGPGTRLLVL.

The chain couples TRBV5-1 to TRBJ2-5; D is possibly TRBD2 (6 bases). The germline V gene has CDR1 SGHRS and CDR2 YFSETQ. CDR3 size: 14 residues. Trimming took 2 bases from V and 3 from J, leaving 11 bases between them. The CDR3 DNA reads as TGCGCCAGCAGCTTAACTAGCAGCAAAGAGACCCAGTACTTC. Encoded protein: CASSLTSSKETQYF.

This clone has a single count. CDR3 residues: CASSKEERTDEQYF. CDR3 in DNA: TGTGCCAGCAGCAAAGAGGAAAGGACAGACGAGCAGTACTTC. V is TRBV21-1 and J is TRBJ2-7; the tabulated D call, TRBD1, remains unverified against the DNA. TRBV21-1 is a pseudogene segment. The CDR3 runs to 14 residues.

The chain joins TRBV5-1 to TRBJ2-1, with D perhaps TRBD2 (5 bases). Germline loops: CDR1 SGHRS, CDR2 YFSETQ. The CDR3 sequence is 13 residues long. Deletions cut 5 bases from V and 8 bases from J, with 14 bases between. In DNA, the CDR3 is TGCGCCAGCAGACGTCGGGGTGTGGATGAGCAGTTCTTC. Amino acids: CASRRRGVDEQFF.

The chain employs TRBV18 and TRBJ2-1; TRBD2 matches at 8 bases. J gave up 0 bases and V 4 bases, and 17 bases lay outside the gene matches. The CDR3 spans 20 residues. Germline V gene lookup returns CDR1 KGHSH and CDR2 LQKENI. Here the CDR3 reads CASSRGAGGLLSSSYNEQFF. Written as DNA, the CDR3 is TGTGCCAGCTCACGGGGGGCGGGAGGCCTACTTTCGAGCTCCTACAATGAGCAGTTCTTC.

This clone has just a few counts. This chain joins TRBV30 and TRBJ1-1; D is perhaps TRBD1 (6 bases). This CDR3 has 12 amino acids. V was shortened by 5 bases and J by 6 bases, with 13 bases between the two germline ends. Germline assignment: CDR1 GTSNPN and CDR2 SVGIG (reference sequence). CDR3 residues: CAWSTGSPEAFF. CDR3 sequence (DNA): TGTGCCTGGTCTACAGGGAGTCCTGAAGCTTTCTTT.

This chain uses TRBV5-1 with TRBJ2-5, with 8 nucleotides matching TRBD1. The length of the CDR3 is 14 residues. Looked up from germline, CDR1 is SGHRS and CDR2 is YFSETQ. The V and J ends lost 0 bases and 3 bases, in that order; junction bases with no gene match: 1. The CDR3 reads CASSLVQGEETQYF. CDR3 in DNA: TGCGCCAGCAGCTTGGTACAGGGGGAAGAGACCCAGTACTTC.

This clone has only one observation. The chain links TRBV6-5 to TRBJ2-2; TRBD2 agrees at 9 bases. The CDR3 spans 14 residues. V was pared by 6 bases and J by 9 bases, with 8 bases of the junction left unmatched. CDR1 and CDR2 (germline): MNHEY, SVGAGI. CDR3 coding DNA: TGTGCCAGCAGAGCCGGGACTAGCATCAGGGAGCTGTTTTTT. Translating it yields CASRAGTSIRELFF.

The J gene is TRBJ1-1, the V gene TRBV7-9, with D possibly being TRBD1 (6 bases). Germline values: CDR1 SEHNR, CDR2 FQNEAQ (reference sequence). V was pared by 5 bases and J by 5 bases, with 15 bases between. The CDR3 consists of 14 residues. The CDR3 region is CASSQFIQGTEAFF. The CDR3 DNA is TGTGCCAGCAGCCAGTTCATCCAGGGGACTGAAGCTTTCTTT.

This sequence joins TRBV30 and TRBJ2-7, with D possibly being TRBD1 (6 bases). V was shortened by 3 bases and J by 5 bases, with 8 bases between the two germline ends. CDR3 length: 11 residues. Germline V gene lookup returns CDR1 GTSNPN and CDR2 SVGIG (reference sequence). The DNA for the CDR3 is TGTGCCTGGAGCCAGGGGAACGAGCAGTACTTC. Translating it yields CAWSQGNEQYF.

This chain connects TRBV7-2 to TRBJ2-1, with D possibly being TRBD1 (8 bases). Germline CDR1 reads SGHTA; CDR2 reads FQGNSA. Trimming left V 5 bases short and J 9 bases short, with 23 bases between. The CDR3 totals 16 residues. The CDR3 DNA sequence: TGTGCCAGCAGCGGGATACAGGGGGGGTACACGGGTGAGCAGTTCTTC. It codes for CASSGIQGGYTGEQFF.

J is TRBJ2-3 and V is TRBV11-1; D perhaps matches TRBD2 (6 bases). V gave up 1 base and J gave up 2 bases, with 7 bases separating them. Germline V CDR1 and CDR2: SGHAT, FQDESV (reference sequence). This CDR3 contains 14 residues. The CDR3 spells CASSLGEATDTQYF. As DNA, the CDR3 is TGTGCCAGCAGCTTAGGGGAGGCCACAGATACGCAGTATTTT.

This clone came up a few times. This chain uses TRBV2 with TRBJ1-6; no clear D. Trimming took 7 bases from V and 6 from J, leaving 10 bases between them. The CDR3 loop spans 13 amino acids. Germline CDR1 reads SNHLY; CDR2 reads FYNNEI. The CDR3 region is CASNSYFNSPLHF. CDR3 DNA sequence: TGTGCCAGCAACAGCTATTTTAATTCACCCCTCCACTTT.

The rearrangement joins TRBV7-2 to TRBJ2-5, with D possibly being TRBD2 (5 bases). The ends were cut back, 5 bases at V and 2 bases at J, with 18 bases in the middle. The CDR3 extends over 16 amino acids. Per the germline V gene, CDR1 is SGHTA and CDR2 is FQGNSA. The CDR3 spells CASSPPGIGGQETQYF. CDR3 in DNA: TGTGCCAGCAGCCCCCCGGGGATTGGAGGACAAGAGACCCAGTACTTC. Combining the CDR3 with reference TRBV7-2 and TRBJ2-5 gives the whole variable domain GAGVSQSPSNKVTEKGKDVELRCDPISGHTALYWYRQSLGQGLEFLIYFQGNSAPDKSGLPSDRFSAERTGGSVSTLTIQRTQQEDSAVYLCASSPPGIGGQETQYFGPGTRLLVL.

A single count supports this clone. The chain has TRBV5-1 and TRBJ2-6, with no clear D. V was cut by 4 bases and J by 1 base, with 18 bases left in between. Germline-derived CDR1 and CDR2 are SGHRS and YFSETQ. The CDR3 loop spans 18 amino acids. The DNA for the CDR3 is TGCGCCAGCAGCCGAAGTTCCGGGTCCGGATCTGGGGCCAACGTCCTGACTTTC. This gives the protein CASSRSSGSGSGANVLTF.

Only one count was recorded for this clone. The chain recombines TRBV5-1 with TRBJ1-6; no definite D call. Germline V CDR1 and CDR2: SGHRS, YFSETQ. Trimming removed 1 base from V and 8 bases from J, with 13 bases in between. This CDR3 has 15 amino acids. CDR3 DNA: TGCGCCAGCAGCTTGATACCGGAACGGGATTCACCCCTCCACTTT. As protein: CASSLIPERDSPLHF.

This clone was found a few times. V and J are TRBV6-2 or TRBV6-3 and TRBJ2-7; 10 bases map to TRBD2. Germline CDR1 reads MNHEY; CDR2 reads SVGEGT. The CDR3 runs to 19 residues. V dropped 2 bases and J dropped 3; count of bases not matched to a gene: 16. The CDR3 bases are TGTGCCAGCAGTTACGCGTCACCCCGACTAGCGGGTGTAGTCTACGAGCAGTACTTC. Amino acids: CASSYASPRLAGVVYEQYF.

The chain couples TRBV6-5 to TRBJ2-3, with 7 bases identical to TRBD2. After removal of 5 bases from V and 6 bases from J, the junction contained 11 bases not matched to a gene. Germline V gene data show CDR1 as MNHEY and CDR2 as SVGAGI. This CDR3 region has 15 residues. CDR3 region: CASSTQAGWWDTQYF. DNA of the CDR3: TGTGCCAGCAGTACCCAAGCGGGATGGTGGGATACGCAGTATTTT.

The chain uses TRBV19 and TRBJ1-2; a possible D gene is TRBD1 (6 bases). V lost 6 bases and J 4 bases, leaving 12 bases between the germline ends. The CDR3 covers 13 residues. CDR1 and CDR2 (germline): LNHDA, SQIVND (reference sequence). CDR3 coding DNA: TGTGCCAGTAGCCCGGACAGCTTCTATGGCTACACCTTC. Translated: CASSPDSFYGYTF. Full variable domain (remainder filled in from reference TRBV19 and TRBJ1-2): DGGITQSPKYLFRKEGQNVTLSCEQNLNHDAMYWYRQDPGQGLRLIYYSQIVNDFQKGDIAEGYSVSREKKESFPLTVTSAQKNPTAFYLCASSPDSFYGYTFGSGTRLTVV.

The CDR3 protein is CASSVGASGRAYEQYF. The DNA of the CDR3 is TGTGCCAGCAGCGTAGGGGCTAGCGGGAGGGCGTACGAGCAGTACTTC. V gene TRBV9 combines with J gene TRBJ2-7; TRBD2 agrees at 12 bases. The CDR3 spans 16 residues. Per the germline V gene, CDR1 is SGDLS and CDR2 is YYNGEE. The V and J ends lost 0 bases and 4 bases, in that order; junction bases with no gene match: 5.

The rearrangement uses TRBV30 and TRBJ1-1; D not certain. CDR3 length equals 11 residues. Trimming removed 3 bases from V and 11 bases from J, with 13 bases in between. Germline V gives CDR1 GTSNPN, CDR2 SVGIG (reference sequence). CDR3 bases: TGTGCCTGGAGCGCTCGGAGGGCCGCTTTCTTT. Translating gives CAWSARRAAFF.

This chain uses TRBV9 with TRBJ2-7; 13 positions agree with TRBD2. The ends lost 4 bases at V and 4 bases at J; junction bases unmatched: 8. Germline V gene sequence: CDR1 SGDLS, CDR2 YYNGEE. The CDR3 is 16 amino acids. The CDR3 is CASSPGRTSGSYEQYF. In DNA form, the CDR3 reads TGTGCCAGCAGCCCTGGGAGGACTAGCGGGAGTTACGAGCAGTACTTC.

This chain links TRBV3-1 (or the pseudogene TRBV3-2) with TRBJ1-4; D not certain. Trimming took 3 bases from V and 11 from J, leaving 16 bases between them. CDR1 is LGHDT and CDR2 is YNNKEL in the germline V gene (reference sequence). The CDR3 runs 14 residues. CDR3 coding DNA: TGTGCCAGCAGCCACCGAGACACCCGCGAGAAACTGTTTTTT. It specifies CASSHRDTREKLFF.

Written as DNA, the CDR3 is TGTGCCAGCGGTTACAGGGGGGCCACTGAAGCTTTCTTT. As protein: CASGYRGATEAFF. The rearrangement uses TRBV3-1 (or the pseudogene TRBV3-2) and TRBJ1-1; 8 nucleotides match TRBD1. The germline gives CDR1 LGHDT, CDR2 YNNKEL (reference sequence). The CDR3 sequence is 13 residues long. V lost 8 bases, J lost 4 bases, and 6 bases stayed unmatched.

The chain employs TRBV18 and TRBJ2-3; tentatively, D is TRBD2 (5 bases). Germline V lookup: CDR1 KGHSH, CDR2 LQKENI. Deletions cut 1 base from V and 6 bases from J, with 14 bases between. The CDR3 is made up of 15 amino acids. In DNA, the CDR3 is TGTGCCAGCTCACCACGACGGAATCGAGGGGATACGCAGTATTTT. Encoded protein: CASSPRRNRGDTQYF.